This T cell receptor beta chain was documented in a study of breast tumors, draining lymph nodes, adjacent tissues. Regarding the study as a whole: Tumor TCR diversity was below lymph nodes but above nontumor tissue. Luminal-like breast cancer showed significantly greater tumor-nontumor repertoire similarity than basal-like breast cancer did. The data were judged consistent with most tumor T cells coming from lymph node and expanding in tumor.

On this clonotype: The antigen is not known.

Via MiXCR, TCRdb re-called the multiplex PCR reads, giving one row per CDR3 protein. The data show 130,000 or so distinct CDR3 sequences, approximately 32% seen once. The lymph nodes were axillary draining lymph nodes from breast cancer patients. In germline, CDR1 is MGHRA, CDR2 YSYEKL. This CDR3 spans 15 amino acids. With V trimmed by 1 base and J by 4 bases, 7 bases remained unmatched. This chain uses TRBV4-1 with TRBJ2-7; 7 bases line up with TRBD2. Sequencing was carried out using axillary lymph node tissue. The origin of this receptor is a female donor with breast cancer. Some clones in this sample may be carry-over from other donors' samples. The CDR3 protein is CASSQARGDSYEQYF. Here the CDR3 DNA reads TGCGCCAGCAGCCAAGCCCGGGGGGACTCTTACGAGCAGTACTTC.